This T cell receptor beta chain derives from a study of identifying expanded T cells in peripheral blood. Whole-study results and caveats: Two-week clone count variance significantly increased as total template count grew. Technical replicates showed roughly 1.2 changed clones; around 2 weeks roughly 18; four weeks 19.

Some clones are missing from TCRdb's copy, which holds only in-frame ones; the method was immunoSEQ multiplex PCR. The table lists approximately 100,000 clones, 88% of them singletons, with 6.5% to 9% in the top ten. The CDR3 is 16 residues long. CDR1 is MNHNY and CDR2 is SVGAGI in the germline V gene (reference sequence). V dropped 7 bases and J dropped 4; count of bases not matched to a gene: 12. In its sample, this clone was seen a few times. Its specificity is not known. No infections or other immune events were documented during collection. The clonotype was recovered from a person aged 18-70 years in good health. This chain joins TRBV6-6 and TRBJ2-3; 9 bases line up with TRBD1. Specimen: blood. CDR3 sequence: CASKFLRTGVPDTQYF. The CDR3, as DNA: TGTGCCAGCAAGTTCTTGAGGACAGGGGTCCCAGATACGCAGTATTTT.